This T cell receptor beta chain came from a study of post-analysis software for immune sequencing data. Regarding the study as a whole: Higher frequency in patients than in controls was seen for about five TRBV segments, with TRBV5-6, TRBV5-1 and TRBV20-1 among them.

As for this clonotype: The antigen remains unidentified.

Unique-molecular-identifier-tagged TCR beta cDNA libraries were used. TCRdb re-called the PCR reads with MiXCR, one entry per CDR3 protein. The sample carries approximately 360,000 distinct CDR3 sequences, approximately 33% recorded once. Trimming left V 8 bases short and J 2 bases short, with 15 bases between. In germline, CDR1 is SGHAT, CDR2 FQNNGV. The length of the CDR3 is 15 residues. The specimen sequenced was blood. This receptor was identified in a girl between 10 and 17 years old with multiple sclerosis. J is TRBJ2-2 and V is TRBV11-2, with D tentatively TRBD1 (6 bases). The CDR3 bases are TGTGCCAGCGTCTTACAGGGCTATAACACCGGGGAGCTGTTTTTT. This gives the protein CASVLQGYNTGELFF. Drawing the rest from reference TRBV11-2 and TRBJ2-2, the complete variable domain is EAGVAQSPRYKIIEKRQSVAFWCNPISGHATLYWYQQILGQGPKLLIQFQNNGVVDDSQLPKDRFSAERLKGVDSTLKIQPAKLEDSAVYLCASVLQGYNTGELFFGEGSRLTVL.